These T cell receptor beta chains were read from a single sample in a study of cytomegalovirus exposure and HLA in healthy donors. Sequencing used immunoSEQ multiplex PCR; TCRdb keeps in-frame clones, though not all of them. In the table there are around 150,000 clones, about two thirds of which are singletons. The sequenced sample was PBMCs. The receptors derive from a man aged 50 or older in good health and CMV-seropositive. Both conserved end residues are trimmed from each CDR3. The order of the fields is J gene, V gene, CDR3 length, D gene, CDR3 protein. D genes are given only for firm matches.

TRBJ1-2 TRBV19 12 . ATTSPQFDYGYT
TRBJ2-7 TRBV19 12 TRBD2 ASSINQGGYEQY
TRBJ1-1 TRBV12-5 13 TRBD1 ASGRTTGGSGEAF
TRBJ2-3 TRBV7-9 16 . ASSPLRSHRPTGVAQY
TRBJ1-2 TRBV27 11 . ASRPDTAPGYT
TRBJ1-1 TRBV5-4 13 TRBD1 ASSRRGQGGTEAF
TRBJ1-2 TRBV28 10 . ASSLGHYGYT
TRBJ2-3 TRBV5-5 13 TRBD1 ASSFRDRPTDTQY
TRBJ2-5 TRBV5-1 12 TRBD2 ASRSGAGRETQY
TRBJ2-7 TRBV2 12 TRBD1 ASRIGQGAWEQY
TRBJ1-1 TRBV6-5 12 . ASSYRGSEAEAF
TRBJ1-1 TRBV11-3 13 TRBD1 ASSLGQGRGTEAF
TRBJ1-2 TRBV5-1 11 TRBD1 ASSLDRGRGYT
TRBJ1-1 TRBV19 11 . ASSITPGEDTN
TRBJ1-3 TRBV9 14 TRBD1 ASSAGQRTSGNTIY
TRBJ1-1 TRBV19 15 . ASSPNPRTVMNTEAF
. TRBV5-4 11 TRBD1 ASSRTGVYEQY
TRBJ1-1 TRBV7-2 11 . ASSLDRFTEAF
TRBJ2-1 TRBV29-1 12 . SVELLGSYNEQF
TRBJ2-3 TRBV14 11 . ASSRGLTDTQY
TRBJ2-1 TRBV2 13 . ASSNSGSSYNEQF
TRBJ2-1 TRBV6-5 11 TRBD2 ASSSGLAGIRF
TRBJ2-1 TRBV27 15 TRBD2 ASSYVPSGGRAGEQF
TRBJ2-7 TRBV6-5 13 TRBD1 ASSKSRQGVYEQY
TRBJ2-6 TRBV12-5 17 . ASGLLQGFSLSGANVLT
TRBJ2-1 TRBV6-5 13 TRBD2 ASTPSGGAPQGQF
TRBJ2-4 TRBV7-9 13 TRBD1 ASSFGQGGKNIQY
TRBJ2-5 TRBV19 11 TRBD1 ASSADRVETQY
TRBJ1-2 TRBV14 12 . ASSQGLRSYGYT
TRBJ1-1 TRBV4-1 13 . ASRLTVFTNTEAF
TRBJ1-1 TRBV4-1 16 TRBD1 ASSQGDHRGLMNTEAF
TRBJ2-3 TRBV5-1 14 TRBD2 ASSPGTRTSTDTQY
TRBJ2-1 TRBV11-2 10 . ASRLGDTQGF
TRBJ1-1 TRBV12-5 12 . ASGFDGGRTEAF
TRBJ2-7 TRBV14 11 . ASSQVTGGEQY
TRBJ1-2 TRBV5-1 12 TRBD1 ASSQRTGPYGYT
TRBJ2-5 TRBV15 13 TRBD1 ATSRRDRGKETQY
TRBJ1-5 TRBV27 10 . ASSSVDQPQH
TRBJ1-2 TRBV6-1 11 . ASSGQTGYGYT
TRBJ1-1 TRBV7-9 11 . ASTGRMDTEAF
TRBJ1-3 TRBV4-1 12 . ASSQQDSGNTIY
TRBJ1-2 TRBV18 12 . ASSDVGVHYGYT
TRBJ2-1 TRBV5-1 13 TRBD1 ASATSGQGYNEQF
TRBJ1-1 TRBV7-3 11 . ASSLTGNTEAF
TRBJ2-7 TRBV4-1 12 . ASSQAPGIYEQY
TRBJ2-3 TRBV5-1 13 TRBD2 ASSVTSGGADTQY
TRBJ1-2 TRBV14 10 . ASSVTGYTYT
TRBJ2-7 TRBV5-6 12 . ASSLGGGQFGQY
. TRBV6-1 12 TRBD1 ASSEGQGAYEQY
TRBJ2-2 TRBV7-9 12 . ASSPLSNTGELF
TRBJ2-1 TRBV7-3 14 . ASSLRRVSSYNEQF
TRBJ1-1 TRBV18 13 TRBD1 ASSPGQGRNTEAF
TRBJ1-4 TRBV19 14 . ASSIAPGGFNEKLF
TRBJ2-1 TRBV7-6 11 . ASSFDTVFEQF
TRBJ1-2 TRBV27 11 TRBD1 ASTPDRGYGYT
TRBJ1-4 TRBV4-1 13 . ASSSRPERLEKLF
TRBJ1-1 TRBV9 11 . ASSRRVNTEAF
TRBJ2-7 TRBV4-3 14 . ASSQDGQGLINEQY
TRBJ1-3 TRBV9 14 TRBD1 ASSEGTVLSGNTIY